One sample yielded the 20 T cell receptor beta chains listed below, sequenced in a study of blood T cell repertoires in COVID-19. Method: immunoSEQ multiplex PCR; TCRdb's copy keeps in-frame clones and lacks some. The table has some 80,000 clones, around 84% seen once. Input material: peripheral blood. The receptors stem from a man in his 60s with COVID-19, enrolled during active disease.

The rearrangement joins TRBV28 to TRBJ2-7; 8 nucleotides agree with TRBD2. The germline V gene encodes CDR1 MDHEN and CDR2 SYDVKM. V trimming: 6 bases; J trimming: 2 bases; junction bases outside the gene matches: 6. CDR3 length: 14 amino acids. For the CDR3, the DNA is TGTGCCAGCAGCCTTGCGGGAGGTCCCTACGAGCAGTACTTC. Amino acids: CASSLAGGPYEQYF.

V and J are TRBV11-2 and TRBJ2-5; 14 bases line up with TRBD2. CDR3 length: 17 residues. V was pared by 1 base and J by 5 bases, with 6 bases of the junction left unmatched. Germline CDR1 is SGHAT and CDR2 is FQNNGV. The CDR3 loop reads CASSLGTSGGWAETQYF. CDR3 nucleotide sequence: TGTGCCAGCAGCTTAGGGACTAGCGGGGGGTGGGCGGAGACCCAGTACTTC.

The J gene is TRBJ2-3, the V gene TRBV29-1; 9 nucleotides line up with TRBD2. The J segment lost 6 bases and the V segment lost 2 bases, leaving 9 bases of the junction unmatched. CDR3 size: 15 residues. CDR1 is SQVTM, CDR2 ANQGSEA, per germline. The CDR3 nucleotides are TGCAGCGTTGAACCACAAGCGGGGGGCCCGGATACGCAGTATTTT. Residues: CSVEPQAGGPDTQYF.

This chain uses TRBV6-5 with TRBJ2-7, with 10 bases aligning to TRBD2. CDR1 is MNHEY and CDR2 is SVGAGI in the germline V gene. V shed 8 bases, J shed 4 bases, and the junction held 8 bases outside the gene matches. The CDR3 loop spans 14 amino acids. The CDR3 bases are TGTGCCAGCGGTCGGGGACTAGCGTTTTACGAGCAGTACTTC. It codes for CASGRGLAFYEQYF.

The CDR3 DNA reads as TGTGCCAGCAGCAAAGGTGGCAACCCAAGGACAGGGGGGGGCACAGATACGCAGTATTTT. Translated: CASSKGGNPRTGGGTDTQYF. The genes are TRBV21-1 and TRBJ2-3; the table names TRBD1, a call not compared with the DNA. TRBV21-1 is flagged as a pseudogene. CDR3 length: 20 residues.

J is TRBJ1-5 and V is TRBV7-6; 9 bases are shared with TRBD1. The CDR3 runs 18 residues. Trimming cost V 5 bases and J 1 base; bases outside gene matches: 12. Germline V gene sequence: CDR1 SGHVS, CDR2 FNYEAQ. This CDR3 reads CASSPFPGGQGSNQPQHF. In DNA, the CDR3 is TGTGCCAGCAGCCCCTTCCCCGGGGGACAGGGCAGCAATCAGCCCCAGCATTTT.

This clone came up a few times. The chain carries TRBV6-5 and TRBJ2-1; 11 bases agree with TRBD2. The CDR3 length is 13 residues. The ends lost 11 bases at V and 8 bases at J; junction bases unmatched: 8. Germline lookup yields CDR1 MNHEY and CDR2 SVGAGI. Written as DNA, the CDR3 is TGTGCCGGGACTAGCGGAGCGGTGGATGAGCAGTTCTTC. Protein: CAGTSGAVDEQFF.

This rearrangement joins TRBV2 to TRBJ2-7; 10 bases agree with TRBD2. V shed 4 bases, J shed 0 bases, and the junction held 6 bases outside the gene matches. Germline V lookup: CDR1 SNHLY, CDR2 FYNNEI. The CDR3 consists of 16 residues. The CDR3 DNA reads TGTGCCAGCAGTGCCCAGGGACTAGCGACCTCCTACGAGCAGTACTTC. Encoded protein: CASSAQGLATSYEQYF.

In its sample, this clone was seen once. The chain recombines TRBV7-3 with TRBJ1-1, with D possibly TRBD1 on 6 matching bases. The CDR3 extends over 14 amino acids. Looked up from germline, CDR1 is SGHTA and CDR2 is FQGTGA. V gave up 4 bases and J gave up 1 base, with 10 bases separating them. CDR3 loop: CASSSMGQNTEAFF. The CDR3 nucleotides are TGTGCCAGCAGCTCCATGGGACAGAACACTGAAGCTTTCTTT.

This clone has a single count. The chain is built from TRBV7-6 and TRBJ2-3, with 7 positions matching TRBD2. Per germline, CDR1 SGHVS and CDR2 FNYEAQ. With 3 bases clipped from V and 0 bases from J, the junction kept 9 bases outside the gene matches. The CDR3 has 17 amino acids. The CDR3 DNA follows: TGTGCCAGCAGCTTCATTTCTAGCGGACTGAGCACAGATACGCAGTATTTT. Translated, it gives CASSFISSGLSTDTQYF. Full variable domain (outside the CDR3, taken from reference TRBV7-6 and TRBJ2-3): GAGVSQSPRYKVTKRGQDVALRCDPISGHVSLYWYRQALGQGPEFLTYFNYEAQQDKSGLPNDRFSAERPEGSISTLTIQRTEQRDSAMYRCASSFISSGLSTDTQYFGPGTRLTVL.

The chain combines TRBV9 with TRBJ2-3, with unresolved D. This CDR3 contains 13 residues. Germline loops: CDR1 SGDLS, CDR2 YYNGEE. Trimming stripped 2 bases from V and 0 bases from J, with 4 bases between. The CDR3 DNA follows: TGTGCCAGCAGCGTCCTGAGCACAGATACGCAGTATTTT. Its translation: CASSVLSTDTQYF. The full variable domain, completed using reference TRBV9 and TRBJ2-3, is DSGVTQTPKHLITATGQRVTLRCSPRSGDLSVYWYQQSLDQGLQFLIQYYNGEERAKGNILERFSAQQFPDLHSELNLSSLELGDSALYFCASSVLSTDTQYFGPGTRLTVL.

The chain has TRBV11-2 and TRBJ2-2; the D is unclear. There are 14 residues in the CDR3. Germline assignment: CDR1 SGHAT and CDR2 FQNNGV. The V end lost 5 bases, the J end lost 1 base, and 8 bases lay between the germline ends. The CDR3: CASSESRNTGELFF. CDR3 bases: TGTGCCAGCAGCGAGTCGAGGAACACCGGGGAGCTGTTTTTT.

This chain links TRBV7-3 with TRBJ2-1, with TRBD2 as a possible D gene (6 bases). The V gene lost 1 base and the J gene lost 0 bases, with 10 bases spanning the gap. The CDR3 contains 16 residues. Germline V lookup: CDR1 SGHTA, CDR2 FQGTGA. In DNA form, the CDR3 reads TGTGCCAGCAGCTTAAGTGCGGGGAGCTCCTACAATGAGCAGTTCTTC. Its translation: CASSLSAGSSYNEQFF. The full variable domain, rest sourced from reference TRBV7-3 and TRBJ2-1, is GAGVSQTPSNKVTEKGKYVELRCDPISGHTALYWYRQSLGQGPEFLIYFQGTGAADDSGLPNDRFFAVRPEGSVSTLKIQRTERGDSAVYLCASSLSAGSSYNEQFFGPGTRLTVL.

The genes are TRBV7-2 and TRBJ1-5; D is undetermined. The CDR3 spans 15 residues. Germline CDR1 SGHTA, CDR2 FQGNSA. The ends were cut back, 2 bases at V and 7 bases at J, with 15 bases in the middle. The CDR3: CASSLYRDFTQPQHF. Here the CDR3 DNA reads TGTGCCAGCAGCTTATACAGAGATTTTACACAGCCCCAGCATTTT.

The chain joins TRBV19 to TRBJ1-5; possible D gene TRBD1, 5 bases. This CDR3 has 14 residues. Deletions cut 4 bases from V and 1 base from J, with 8 bases between. Germline V gene sequence: CDR1 LNHDA, CDR2 SQIVND (reference sequence). CDR3 nucleotide sequence: TGTGCCAGTAGTACGGGGGAGAGCAATCAGCCCCAGCATTTT. As protein: CASSTGESNQPQHF.

The chain employs TRBV3-1 (or the pseudogene TRBV3-2) and TRBJ2-1; 7 nucleotides line up with TRBD1. This CDR3 is 14 amino acids long. The V and J ends lost 4 bases and 5 bases, in that order; junction bases with no gene match: 5. Germline V lookup: CDR1 LGHDT, CDR2 YNNKEL (reference sequence). The CDR3 region is CASSLVDRDNEQFF. In DNA, the CDR3 is TGTGCCAGCAGCCTCGTTGACAGGGACAATGAGCAGTTCTTC.

This CDR3 reads CASSKDVRRTGSGNEKLFF. The CDR3, as DNA: TGTGCCAGCAGCAAAGACGTCCGGCGGACAGGGTCAGGTAATGAAAAACTGTTTTTT. The gene calls are TRBV21-1 and TRBJ1-4; the table's D call, TRBD1, has no DNA check behind it. TRBV21-1 corresponds to a pseudogene. This CDR3 spans 19 amino acids.

This clone was observed a few times. The J gene is TRBJ1-2, the V gene TRBV24-1; TRBD1 matches 8 bases. This CDR3 region has 14 residues. Germline V gene sequence: CDR1 KGHDR, CDR2 SFDVKD. With V trimmed by 3 bases and J by 5 bases, 4 bases remained unmatched. CDR3 region: CATSDTGTGYGYTF. The CDR3 bases are TGTGCCACCAGTGATACAGGGACAGGATATGGCTACACCTTC.

The chain couples TRBV7-9 to TRBJ1-1; TRBD1 agrees at 8 bases. Germline CDR1 SEHNR, CDR2 FQNEAQ (reference sequence). V lost 3 bases, J lost 1 base, and 7 bases stayed unmatched. This CDR3 comprises 16 residues. DNA for the CDR3: TGTGCCAGCAGCTTTATGCAGGGGGCGACGAACACTGAAGCTTTCTTT. Translated: CASSFMQGATNTEAFF.

This chain connects TRBV6-4 to TRBJ2-1; 7 bases line up with TRBD2. The V and J ends lost 0 bases and 2 bases, in that order; junction bases with no gene match: 4. Germline V gene sequence: CDR1 MRHNA, CDR2 SNTAGT. The CDR3 contains 16 residues. The CDR3 region is CASSDSGAGAYNEQFF. The DNA of the CDR3 is TGTGCCAGCAGTGACTCCGGGGCGGGGGCCTACAATGAGCAGTTCTTC.